The T cell receptor beta chain described here comes from a study of early T cells in non-severe SARS-CoV-2 infection. Study-level results: The matching step, a VDJdb search, favored anti-spike CD8 responses and missed private and CD4 specificities.

One entry per CDR3 protein, called by TCRdb with MiXCR from the 5' RACE reads. The data contain roughly 66,000 distinct CDR3 sequences, over 8% of them seen just once; the ten biggest clones take up 3.2%. Looked up from germline, CDR1 is LGHDT and CDR2 is YNNKEL (reference sequence). This CDR3 is 17 amino acids long. The germline V and J ends were trimmed by 0 bases and 2 bases, with 15 bases remaining between them. The table lists this clonotype with many counts. No antigen is known for it. This clonotype was sampled from an adult who was a healthcare worker with PCR-confirmed SARS-CoV-2 infection or an uninfected control (not recorded which). Sequenced input: whole blood. V is TRBV3-1 and J is TRBJ2-3; D is possibly TRBD1 or TRBD2 (7 bases each). The CDR3 DNA reads as TGTGCCAGCAGCCAAGAAGGGGGGGACAGTACCACAGATACGCAGTATTTT. Its translation is CASSQEGGDSTTDTQYF.